The clone carrying this TCR beta chain has only a few counts. TCRdb fed the 5' RACE reads into MiXCR, producing one record per CDR3 protein. In the table there are 340,000 or so distinct CDR3 sequences, roughly 13% of which are singletons. This sample was taken from a study of T-cell memory formation after mild COVID-19. Study-level information: TCR clusters were mostly confined to one donor each.

The germline CDR1 and CDR2 sequences are MGHRA and YSYEKL. The CDR3 runs 14 residues. Trimming shortened V by 2 bases and J by 0 bases, and 8 bases separated the two germline ends. The V call is TRBV4-1, the J call TRBJ2-7; D might be TRBD1 (6 bases). The source material was PBMCs or a T cell subset sorted from them (not recorded which). The clonotype originates from a man aged 18 to 29 who had mild COVID-19 (a few samples of this study predate the infection). Cell type and time point are not known. CDR3 amino acids: CASSQTTGSYEQYV. CDR3 coding DNA: TGCGCCAGCAGCCAAACGACAGGCTCCTACGAGCAGTACGTC.